This TCR beta chain appears in the sequencing data of a study of cytomegalovirus exposure and HLA in healthy donors. Only one count was recorded for this clone. There are 16 residues in the CDR3. From germline, CDR1 is SGHDN and CDR2 FVKESK. The trim removed 4 bases at V and 2 bases at J, leaving 7 bases unmatched. It was with 60 Vbeta and 13 Jbeta primers that the PCR ran. The repertoire was sequenced with immunoSEQ multiplex PCR; TCRdb's copy has only in-frame clones and lacks some. Among about 87,000 clones listed, over 65% were seen once. Nominally healthy donors provided the samples, though records likely missed some immune exposures.

This chain connects TRBV14 to TRBJ2-1; 8 bases map to TRBD2. Sequencing was done on a sample of PBMCs. This sequence was found in a man aged 25 to 40 in good health and CMV-seropositive. DNA of the CDR3: TGTGCCAGCAGCCTTCCGGGACTAGGTCCCTACAATGAGCAGTTCTTC. Translating it yields CASSLPGLGPYNEQFF.